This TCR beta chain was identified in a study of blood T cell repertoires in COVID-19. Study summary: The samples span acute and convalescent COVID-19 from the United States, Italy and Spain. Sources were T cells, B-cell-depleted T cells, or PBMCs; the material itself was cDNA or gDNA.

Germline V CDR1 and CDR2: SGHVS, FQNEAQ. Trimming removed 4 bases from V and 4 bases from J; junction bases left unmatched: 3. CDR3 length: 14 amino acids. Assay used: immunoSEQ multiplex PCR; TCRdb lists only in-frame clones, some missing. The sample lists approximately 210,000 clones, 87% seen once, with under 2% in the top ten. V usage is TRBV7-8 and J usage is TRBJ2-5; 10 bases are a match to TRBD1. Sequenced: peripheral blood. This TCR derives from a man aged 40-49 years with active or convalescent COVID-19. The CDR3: CASSSDRGLETQYF. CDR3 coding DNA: TGTGCCAGCAGCTCCGACAGGGGGCTAGAGACCCAGTACTTC.